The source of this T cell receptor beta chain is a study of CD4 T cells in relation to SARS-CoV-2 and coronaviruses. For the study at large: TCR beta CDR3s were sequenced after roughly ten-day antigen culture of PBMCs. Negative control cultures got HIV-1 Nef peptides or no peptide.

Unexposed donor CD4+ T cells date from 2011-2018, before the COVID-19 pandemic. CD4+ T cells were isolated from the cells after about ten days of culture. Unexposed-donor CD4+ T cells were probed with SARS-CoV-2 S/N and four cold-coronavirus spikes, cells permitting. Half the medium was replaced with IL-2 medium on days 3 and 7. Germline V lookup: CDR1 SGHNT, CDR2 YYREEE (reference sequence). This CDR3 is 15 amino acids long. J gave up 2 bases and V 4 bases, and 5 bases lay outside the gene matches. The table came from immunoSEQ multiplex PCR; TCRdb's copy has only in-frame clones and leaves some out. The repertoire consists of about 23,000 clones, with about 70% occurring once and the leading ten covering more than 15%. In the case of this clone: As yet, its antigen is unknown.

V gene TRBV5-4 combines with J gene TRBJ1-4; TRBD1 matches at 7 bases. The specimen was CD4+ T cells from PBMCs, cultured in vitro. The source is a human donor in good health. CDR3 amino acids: CASSHNRGTNEKLFF. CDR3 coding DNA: TGTGCCAGCAGCCACAACAGGGGTACTAATGAAAAACTGTTTTTT.